These 5 T cell receptor beta chains were all obtained from the same sample, sequenced in a study of shared clonotypes between healthy human individuals. Only in-frame clones appear in the TCRdb table, and some are missing; sequencing was by immunoSEQ multiplex PCR. The sample holds almost 750,000 clones; over 55% are singletons and the top ten take over 1.5%. The sequencing sample was made of memory CD4+ T cells sorted from blood. Subset indicated: CD45RA-negative fraction. The receptors derive from a young woman in good health.

The gene calls are TRBV29-1 and TRBJ2-5, with D possibly TRBD2 on 5 matching bases. Trimming took off 2 bases at V and 6 bases at J, with 10 bases between the two ends. This CDR3 has 12 amino acids. The V gene's germline CDR1 is SQVTM and CDR2 ANQGSEA. For the CDR3, the DNA is TGCAGCGTTGAAAGTAGAGGGAAGACCCAGTACTTC. Residues: CSVESRGKTQYF.

The chain links TRBV6-5 to TRBJ2-7, with TRBD1 identical over 7 bases. This CDR3 has 11 residues. V shed 11 bases, J shed 4 bases, and the junction held 5 bases outside the gene matches. The germline V gene has CDR1 MNHEY and CDR2 SVGAGI. The CDR3 reads CACGTAYEQYF. DNA for the CDR3: TGTGCCTGTGGGACAGCATACGAGCAGTACTTC.

The sample holds a few counts of this clone. V and J are TRBV11-2 and TRBJ2-3; D may be TRBD1 (5 bases). V was cut by 1 base and J by 5 bases, with 7 bases left in between. Germline-derived CDR1 and CDR2 are SGHAT and FQNNGV. The CDR3 covers 13 residues. CDR3 DNA sequence: TGTGCCAGCAGCTTAGTGGGGCGAGATACGCAGTATTTT. Translation: CASSLVGRDTQYF.

The V and J genes are TRBV6-6 and TRBJ2-7; 9 bases fit TRBD2. J gave up 7 bases and V 5 bases, and 6 bases lay outside the gene matches. CDR1 is MNHNY, CDR2 SVGAGI, per germline (reference sequence). The length of the CDR3 is 13 residues. The CDR3 loop is CASSTGTSLEQYF. The CDR3 DNA sequence: TGTGCCAGCAGTACCGGGACTAGCTTGGAGCAGTACTTC.

The chain joins TRBV5-4 to TRBJ2-7, with D perhaps TRBD2 (6 bases). CDR3 length equals 13 residues. The germline V and J ends were trimmed by 9 bases and 4 bases, with 17 bases remaining between them. Germline CDR1 and CDR2: SGHNT and YYREEE (reference sequence). CDR3 in amino acids: CATTRQGGYEQYF. The CDR3 bases are TGTGCCACCACTCGCCAGGGAGGATACGAGCAGTACTTC.